This T cell receptor beta chain comes out of a study of identical twins. Study outcomes and limitations: Out-of-frame alpha sequences that twins shared showed excess low generation probability. Models underestimated TCR alpha sharing (out-of-frame) in monozygotic twins.

Germline values: CDR1 DFQATT, CDR2 SNEGSKA (reference sequence). There are 13 residues in the CDR3. V lost 3 bases and J lost 3, with 6 bases in between. Remarks on this clonotype: Its antigen is as yet unknown.

TCRdb used MiXCR to reprocess the 5' RACE reads, holding one entry per CDR3 protein. The sample yields some 330,000 distinct CDR3 sequences, 8.5% to 10% seen once. Sequencing was carried out using naive T cells sorted from blood. The chain couples TRBV20-1 to TRBJ1-6; D perhaps matches TRBD1 (5 bases). The origin of this receptor is a woman between 50 and 59 years old in good health. The CDR3 nucleotides read TGCAGTGCTAGGGGGGACTATAATTCACCCCTCCACTTT. This codes for CSARGDYNSPLHF.